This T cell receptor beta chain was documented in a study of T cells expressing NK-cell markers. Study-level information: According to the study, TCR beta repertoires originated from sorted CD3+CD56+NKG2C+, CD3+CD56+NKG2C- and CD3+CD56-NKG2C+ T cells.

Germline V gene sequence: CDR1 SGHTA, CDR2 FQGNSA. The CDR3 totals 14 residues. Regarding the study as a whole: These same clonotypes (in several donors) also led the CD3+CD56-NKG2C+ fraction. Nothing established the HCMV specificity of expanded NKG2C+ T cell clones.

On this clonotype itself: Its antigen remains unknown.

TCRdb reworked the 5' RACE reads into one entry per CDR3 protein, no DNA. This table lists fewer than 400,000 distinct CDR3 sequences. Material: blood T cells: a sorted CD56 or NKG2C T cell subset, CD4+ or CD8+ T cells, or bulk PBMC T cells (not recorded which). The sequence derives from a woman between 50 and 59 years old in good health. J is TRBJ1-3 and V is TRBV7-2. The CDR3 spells CASSFDPSGNTIYF.